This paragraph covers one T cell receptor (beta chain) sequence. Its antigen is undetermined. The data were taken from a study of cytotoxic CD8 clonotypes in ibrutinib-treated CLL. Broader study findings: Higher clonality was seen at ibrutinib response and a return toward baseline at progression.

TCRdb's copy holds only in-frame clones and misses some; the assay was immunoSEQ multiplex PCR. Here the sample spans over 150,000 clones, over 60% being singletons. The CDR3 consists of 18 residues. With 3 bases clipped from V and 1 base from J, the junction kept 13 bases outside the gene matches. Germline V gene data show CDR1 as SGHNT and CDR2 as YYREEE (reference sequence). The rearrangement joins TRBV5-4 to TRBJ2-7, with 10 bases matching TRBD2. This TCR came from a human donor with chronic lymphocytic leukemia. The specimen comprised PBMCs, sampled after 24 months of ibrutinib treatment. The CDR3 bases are TGTGCCAGCAGCTCCTGGACTCACACTAGCGGGATTTCCTACGAGCAGTACTTC. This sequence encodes CASSSWTHTSGISYEQYF.